Each of the 23 T cell receptor beta chains below was sequenced from the same sample in a study of radiation and T cells in renal cell carcinoma (TCRdb year 2020). The library was built by means of the immunoSEQ multiplex PCR assay. In TCRdb, the immuneACCESS table is reduced to in-frame sequences with V and J assigned. These tables do not hold every clone; where another copy was compared, an unresolved V gene accounts for under half, and the others remain unexplained. The sample yields some 120,000 clones; about four fifths were counted once. The ten largest clones capture around 2.8% of the sample. The meaning of the sample's time point label: baseline pretreatment blood. The meaning of the sample's treatment or condition label: 15 Gy SBRT to primary tumor, nephrectomy 4 weeks later. Specimen: blood, collected from a patient whose treatment included radiotherapy and nephrectomy. The source is a woman aged 60-70 years with renal cell carcinoma.

This rearrangement joins TRBV11-2 to TRBJ1-2; the D is unclear. V lost 0 bases to trimming and J lost 4 bases, with 12 bases between them. Germline V gives CDR1 SGHAT, CDR2 FQNNGV. The CDR3 sequence is 15 residues long. CDR3 DNA: TGTGCCAGCAGCTTAGATCCAGGATTTGTCTATGGCTACACCTTC. Translating it yields CASSLDPGFVYGYTF.

This clone has a handful of counts. V is TRBV5-6 and J is TRBJ2-3; D perhaps matches TRBD2 (6 bases). From germline, CDR1 is SGHDT and CDR2 YYEEEE. The CDR3 covers 16 residues. V lost 0 bases and J 3 bases, leaving 14 bases between the germline ends. The CDR3 coding sequence is TGTGCCAGCAGCTTGGGGCGGGGATGGGGGACAGATACGCAGTATTTT. Translating it yields CASSLGRGWGTDTQYF.

The J gene is TRBJ2-3, the V gene TRBV7-2; D is unresolved. The CDR3 is made up of 15 amino acids. From germline, CDR1 is SGHTA and CDR2 FQGNSA. Trimming stripped 8 bases from V and 2 bases from J, with 17 bases between. In DNA, the CDR3 is TGTGCCAGCCAACGGAGTTACGGACCCACAGATACGCAGTATTTT. As protein: CASQRSYGPTDTQYF. Supplemented by reference TRBV7-2 and TRBJ2-3, the full variable domain reads GAGVSQSPSNKVTEKGKDVELRCDPISGHTALYWYRQSLGQGLEFLIYFQGNSAPDKSGLPSDRFSAERTGGSVSTLTIQRTQQEDSAVYLCASQRSYGPTDTQYFGPGTRLTVL.

This chain joins TRBV19 and TRBJ2-3; unclear D gene. Germline CDR1 is LNHDA and CDR2 is SQIVND (reference sequence). The V gene lost 6 bases and the J gene lost 0 bases, with 13 bases spanning the gap. There are 15 residues in the CDR3. The DNA of the CDR3 is TGTGCCAGTAGCCTAGGATCGATAAGCACAGATACGCAGTATTTT. Protein sequence: CASSLGSISTDTQYF.

CDR3 sequence (DNA): TGTGCCAGCAGGACAGAAACTAACTATGGCTACACCTTC. Its protein product is CASRTETNYGYTF. The chain recombines TRBV6-6 with TRBJ1-2, with TRBD1 as a possible D gene (5 bases). CDR3 length: 13 amino acids. Germline lookup yields CDR1 MNHNY and CDR2 SVGAGI (reference sequence). The ends were cut back, 6 bases at V and 0 bases at J, with 8 bases in the middle.

CDR3 sequence (DNA): TGTGCCATCTCTAAATCCGGGACGGTTAGCACAGATACGCAGTATTTT. It translates to CAISKSGTVSTDTQYF. J is TRBJ2-3 and V is TRBV6-6, with D perhaps assigned TRBD1 or TRBD2 (5 bases each). Trimming left V 10 bases short and J 0 bases short, with 20 bases between. Per the germline V gene, CDR1 is MNHNY and CDR2 is SVGAGI (reference sequence). The CDR3 spans 16 residues.

V is TRBV2 and J is TRBJ1-6; TRBD1 is a possible D gene (5 bases). Germline CDR1 reads SNHLY; CDR2 reads FYNNEI. V lost 3 bases and J 7 bases, leaving 13 bases between the germline ends. The CDR3 totals 15 residues. The CDR3: CASSDRGRENSPLHF. The DNA for the CDR3 is TGTGCCAGCAGTGACCGGGGCAGAGAGAATTCACCCCTCCACTTT.

The genes are TRBV6-5 and TRBJ1-1; D call uncertain. From germline, CDR1 is MNHEY and CDR2 SVGAGI. The CDR3 is 11 residues long. V was pared by 7 bases and J by 5 bases, with 8 bases between. In DNA, the CDR3 is TGTGCCAGCACCGCGGGGACTGAAGCTTTCTTT. This codes for CASTAGTEAFF.

The rearrangement uses TRBV6-1 and TRBJ2-7; no definite D call. The CDR3 extends over 12 amino acids. Trimming stripped 6 bases from V and 2 bases from J, with 8 bases between. The germline CDR1 and CDR2 sequences are MNHNS and SASEGT. In DNA, the CDR3 is TGTGCCAGCAGGAGGATAGCCTACGAGCAGTACTTC. It codes for CASRRIAYEQYF.

The chain uses TRBV14 and TRBJ2-3; D possibly corresponds to TRBD1 (7 bases). Trimming removed 3 bases from V and 4 bases from J, with 11 bases in between. The CDR3 extends over 14 amino acids. Germline V gene lookup returns CDR1 SGHDN and CDR2 FVKESK. CDR3 in amino acids: CASSHTGEADTQYF. The CDR3 DNA sequence: TGTGCCAGCAGCCACACAGGGGAGGCAGATACGCAGTATTTT.

The rearrangement joins TRBV20-1 to TRBJ2-5; no reliable D call. This CDR3 has 11 amino acids. In germline, CDR1 is DFQATT, CDR2 SNEGSKA (reference sequence). V gave up 0 bases and J gave up 5 bases, with 4 bases separating them. Written as DNA, the CDR3 is TGCAGTGCTAGAGATTGGGAGACCCAGTACTTC. It encodes CSARDWETQYF.

V is TRBV2 and J is TRBJ1-3; possible D gene TRBD1, 5 bases. The CDR3 contains 16 residues. Germline V gives CDR1 SNHLY, CDR2 FYNNEI. V dropped 7 bases and J dropped 0 bases, with 16 bases sitting between them. The CDR3: CASTPRGPISGNTIYF. CDR3 nucleotides: TGTGCCAGCACCCCAAGGGGCCCTATCTCTGGAAACACCATATATTTT.

The chain uses TRBV7-9 and TRBJ2-2, with TRBD1 matching 7 bases. V lost 4 bases to trimming and J lost 0 bases; unmatched junction nucleotides: 2. The CDR3 is made up of 15 amino acids. Germline-derived CDR1 and CDR2 are SEHNR and FQNEAQ (reference sequence). The CDR3 spells CASSWTGSNTGELFF. In DNA, the CDR3 is TGTGCCAGCAGCTGGACAGGCTCGAACACCGGGGAGCTGTTTTTT.

This clone was counted a few times. The rearrangement links TRBV5-1 to TRBJ1-1, with 9 nucleotides matching TRBD1. The ends lost 8 bases at V and 6 bases at J; junction bases unmatched: 8. Germline CDR1 and CDR2: SGHRS and YFSETQ. The CDR3 is made up of 13 amino acids. The CDR3 sequence is CASAQGAQPEAFF. CDR3 sequence (DNA): TGCGCCAGTGCACAGGGGGCGCAACCTGAAGCTTTCTTT.

The V and J genes are TRBV7-2 and TRBJ1-1; possible D gene TRBD1, 5 bases. V lost 2 bases and J lost 3, with 10 bases in between. CDR1 is SGHTA and CDR2 is FQGNSA in the germline V gene. CDR3 length equals 14 residues. The CDR3 spells CASSLFGADTEAFF. For the CDR3, the DNA is TGTGCCAGCAGCTTATTCGGGGCGGACACTGAAGCTTTCTTT.

This clone has more than one count but fewer than ten. The genes are TRBV2 and TRBJ1-5; perhaps TRBD1 as D (6 bases). Trimming left V 5 bases short and J 7 bases short, with 15 bases between. Germline V gene sequence: CDR1 SNHLY, CDR2 FYNNEI. This CDR3 region has 14 residues. The CDR3 sequence is CASSQQGFGQPQHF. DNA of the CDR3: TGTGCCAGCAGTCAGCAGGGGTTCGGGCAGCCCCAGCATTTT.

The DNA for the CDR3 is TGTGCCAGCAGCCCCTGGGCAGGGGCGGATGAAAAACTGTTTTTT. Protein product: CASSPWAGADEKLFF. The rearrangement links TRBV7-9 to TRBJ1-4; tentative D call: TRBD1 (6 bases). CDR1 and CDR2 (germline): SEHNR, FQNEAQ (reference sequence). With 5 bases removed from V and 6 bases from J, the gap between germline ends came to 16 bases. The CDR3 is made up of 15 amino acids.

The chain recombines TRBV6-5 with TRBJ1-2; no definite D call. Per germline, CDR1 MNHEY and CDR2 SVGAGI. The CDR3 extends over 14 amino acids. V lost 5 bases, J lost 4 bases, and 14 bases lay in between. As DNA, the CDR3 is TGTGCCAGCAGTGAAAAGGGCGGACTCTATGGCTACACCTTC. The encoded protein is CASSEKGGLYGYTF.

The V call is TRBV5-1, the J call TRBJ2-1; weak D call: TRBD1 (6 bases). Trimming took off 4 bases at V and 6 bases at J, with 11 bases between the two ends. CDR1 SGHRS and CDR2 YFSETQ come from the germline V gene. This CDR3 is 13 amino acids long. The CDR3 sequence: CASSPEQGNEQFF. The CDR3 DNA reads TGCGCCAGCAGCCCGGAACAGGGCAATGAGCAGTTCTTC.

The chain has TRBV7-2 and TRBJ2-3; 7 bases match TRBD1. CDR1 SGHTA and CDR2 FQGNSA come from the germline V gene. The trim removed 0 bases at V and 0 bases at J, leaving 0 bases unmatched. The CDR3 is 15 residues long. DNA for the CDR3: TGTGCCAGCAGCTTAGCGGGACAGAGCACAGATACGCAGTATTTT. Translation: CASSLAGQSTDTQYF.

The chain combines TRBV5-1 with TRBJ1-2; tentative D call: TRBD1 (6 bases). V dropped 4 bases and J dropped 6 bases, with 19 bases sitting between them. The germline V gene has CDR1 SGHRS and CDR2 YFSETQ. The CDR3 loop spans 15 amino acids. The CDR3 region has the DNA TGCGCCAGCAGCCCGGACGGGGGGGCTTGGGATGGCTACACCTTC. Residues: CASSPDGGAWDGYTF.

This clone has just one count. V usage is TRBV19 and J usage is TRBJ1-5; 7 nucleotides agree with TRBD1. Germline lookup yields CDR1 LNHDA and CDR2 SQIVND (reference sequence). The CDR3 sequence is 16 residues long. Unmatched junction bases numbered 8, after V lost 5 bases and J lost 1 base. The CDR3 spells CASSGRTGASNQPQHF. The CDR3 coding sequence is TGTGCCAGTAGTGGGCGTACAGGGGCCAGCAATCAGCCCCAGCATTTT.

The chain carries TRBV11-2 and TRBJ2-1, with 11 positions matching TRBD2. Trimming at V came to 1 base and at J to 7 bases, leaving 3 bases not matched to a gene. Looked up from germline, CDR1 is SGHAT and CDR2 is FQNNGV. The CDR3 is 15 amino acids. The CDR3, as DNA: TGTGCCAGCAGCTTAGGGACTAGCGGGTTAAATGAGCAGTTCTTC. Amino acid sequence: CASSLGTSGLNEQFF.